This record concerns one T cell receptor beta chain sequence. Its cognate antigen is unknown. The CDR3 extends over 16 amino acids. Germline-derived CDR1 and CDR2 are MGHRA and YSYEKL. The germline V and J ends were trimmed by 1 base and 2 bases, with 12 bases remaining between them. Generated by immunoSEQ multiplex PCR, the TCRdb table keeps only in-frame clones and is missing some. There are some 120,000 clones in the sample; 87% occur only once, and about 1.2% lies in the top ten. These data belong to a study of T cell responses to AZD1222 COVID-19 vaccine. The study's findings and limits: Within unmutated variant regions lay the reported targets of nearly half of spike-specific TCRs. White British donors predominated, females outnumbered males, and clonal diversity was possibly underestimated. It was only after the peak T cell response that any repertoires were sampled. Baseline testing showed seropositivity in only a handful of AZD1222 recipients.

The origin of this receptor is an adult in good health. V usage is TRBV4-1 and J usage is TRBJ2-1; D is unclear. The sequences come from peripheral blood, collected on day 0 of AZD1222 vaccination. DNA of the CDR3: TGCGCCAGCAGCCAAGGAAGGGTAAGGACCTACAATGAGCAGTTCTTC. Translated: CASSQGRVRTYNEQFF.